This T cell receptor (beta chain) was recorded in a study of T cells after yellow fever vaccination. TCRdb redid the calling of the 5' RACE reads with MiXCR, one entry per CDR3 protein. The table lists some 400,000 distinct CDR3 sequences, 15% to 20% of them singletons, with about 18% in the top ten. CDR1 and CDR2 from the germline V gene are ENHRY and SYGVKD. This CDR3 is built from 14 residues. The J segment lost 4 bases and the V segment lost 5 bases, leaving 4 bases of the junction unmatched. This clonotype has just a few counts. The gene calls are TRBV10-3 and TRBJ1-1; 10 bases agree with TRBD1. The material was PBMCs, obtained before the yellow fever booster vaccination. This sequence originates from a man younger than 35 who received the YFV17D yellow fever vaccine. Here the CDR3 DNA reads TGTGCCATCAGTCTGGGACAGGGGATCACTGAAGCTTTCTTT. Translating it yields CAISLGQGITEAFF.